The source of this TCR beta chain is a study of T-cell reconstitution after alpha-beta-depleted transplantation in children. Study-wide results and limits: At the one-year point after transplant, T-cell counts and TCRbeta diversity were found to come mostly from T cells that had been newly produced. At day 60, the high TCRbeta diversity found in some patients originated from recipient T cells and thymic progenitors that had survived. About two months after transplant, alpha-beta T cells reportedly came from several hundred expanded graft clones.

This clonotype appeared many times. Antigen: not known. A TCRbeta library incorporating unique molecular identifiers was prepared. TCRdb processed the PCR reads anew with MiXCR; each CDR3 protein has one entry. Of about 260,000 distinct CDR3 sequences detected, around 10% appear once; the ten largest clones hold 23%. Germline V CDR1 and CDR2: SGHTA, FQGNSA. The CDR3 length is 11 residues. V lost 5 bases to trimming and J lost 12 bases, with 13 bases between them. The starting material was peripheral blood, obtained 180 days after TCRalphabeta/CD19-depleted stem cell transplant. The genes are TRBV7-2 and TRBJ1-2; tentatively, D is TRBD1 (5 bases). This TCR came from a male patient aged 2 to 10 who had a stem cell transplant for chronic granulomatous disease, so the T cells may come from the graft donor. The CDR3: CASSPLGPHTF. In nucleotides, the CDR3 is TGTGCCAGCAGCCCCCTGGGGCCCCACACCTTC. Combining the CDR3 with reference TRBV7-2 and TRBJ1-2 gives the whole variable domain GAGVSQSPSNKVTEKGKDVELRCDPISGHTALYWYRQSLGQGLEFLIYFQGNSAPDKSGLPSDRFSAERTGGSVSTLTIQRTQQEDSAVYLCASSPLGPHTFGSGTRLTVV.